The next 21 T cell receptor beta chains were all read from a single sample in a study of control samples from healthy donors and cancer patients. TCRdb keeps only in-frame clones here, not all; method: immunoSEQ multiplex PCR. The top ten clones hold approximately 3.8% of a sample with over 50,000 clones, roughly 88% of them seen once. Sequenced material: blood. The source of these receptors is a man in his fifties in good health.

This chain connects TRBV5-6 to TRBJ2-7, with D maybe TRBD2 (6 bases). CDR1 is SGHDT and CDR2 is YYEEEE in the germline V gene. The CDR3 spans 16 residues. Trimming took 0 bases from V and 0 from J, leaving 13 bases between them. The CDR3 DNA sequence: TGTGCCAGCAGCTTGGTGGGGACTCCTAGCTCCTACGAGCAGTACTTC. It is translated as CASSLVGTPSSYEQYF.

The chain links TRBV13 to TRBJ2-7; unclear D gene. Germline CDR1 and CDR2: PRHDT and FYEKMQ (reference sequence). Trimming pared 0 bases from V and 2 bases from J, leaving 5 bases between. This CDR3 spans 13 amino acids. The CDR3 spells CASSLGRAYEQYF. The CDR3 coding sequence is TGTGCCAGCAGCTTAGGCAGAGCCTACGAGCAGTACTTC.

V and J are TRBV27 and TRBJ1-4; D unclear. The CDR3 length is 9 residues. CDR1 and CDR2 from the germline V gene are MNHEY and SMNVEV (reference sequence). The V end was cut by 2 bases, the J end by 13 bases, with 2 bases between. CDR3 nucleotides: TGTGCCAGCAGTTTACGACTGTTTTTT. This codes for CASSLRLFF.

The chain combines TRBV6-2 or TRBV6-3 with TRBJ2-7, with 7 bases aligning to TRBD2. The ends lost 0 bases at V and 2 bases at J; junction bases unmatched: 4. CDR3 size: 15 residues. Germline V gene data show CDR1 as MNHEY and CDR2 as SVGEGT. CDR3 DNA: TGTGCCAGCAGTTACTCGGAGGGAGGGCCCTACGAGCAGTACTTC. The encoded protein is CASSYSEGGPYEQYF.

CDR3: CASSSRDKSSGNTIYF. DNA for the CDR3: TGTGCCAGCAGCTCCCGGGACAAGAGCTCTGGAAACACCATATATTTT. The chain is built from TRBV3-1 (or the pseudogene TRBV3-2) and TRBJ1-3; maybe TRBD1 (6 bases). Germline-derived CDR1 and CDR2 are LGHDT and YNNKEL (reference sequence). The CDR3 contains 16 residues. V lost 5 bases and J 0 bases, leaving 14 bases between the germline ends.

The chain joins TRBV5-1 to TRBJ2-1; D remains ambiguous. The CDR3 extends over 14 amino acids. Germline V gives CDR1 SGHRS, CDR2 YFSETQ. The V end lost 0 bases, the J end lost 5 bases, and 9 bases lay between the germline ends. The CDR3 sequence is CASSLEDWDNEQFF. The DNA for the CDR3 is TGCGCCAGCAGCTTGGAAGACTGGGACAATGAGCAGTTCTTC.

V gene TRBV6-5 combines with J gene TRBJ2-2, with a tentative D call TRBD2 (6 bases). Germline-derived CDR1 and CDR2 are MNHEY and SVGAGI. Deletions cut 10 bases from V and 3 bases from J, with 12 bases between. The CDR3 contains 13 residues. The CDR3 region has the DNA TGTGCCATTTCCGGGACTTACACCGGGGAGCTGTTTTTT. Amino acid sequence: CAISGTYTGELFF.

The rearrangement uses TRBV12-3 or TRBV12-4 and TRBJ1-1, with unresolved D. The CDR3 contains 12 residues. The germline V and J ends were trimmed by 5 bases and 2 bases, with 6 bases remaining between them. This CDR3 is CASSPHNTEAFF. The CDR3 bases are TGTGCCAGCAGTCCTCATAACACTGAAGCTTTCTTT.

V and J are TRBV6-5 and TRBJ2-7, with D hard to call. The V gene lost 6 bases and the J gene lost 5 bases, with 14 bases spanning the gap. In germline, CDR1 is MNHEY, CDR2 SVGAGI. The CDR3 loop spans 13 amino acids. Here the CDR3 DNA reads TGTGCCAGCAGCGCTTGGGGATCCAACGAGCAGTACTTC. Amino acid sequence: CASSAWGSNEQYF.

V usage is TRBV20-1 and J usage is TRBJ1-5; a possible D gene is TRBD1 (6 bases). Germline V lookup: CDR1 DFQATT, CDR2 SNEGSKA (reference sequence). The V gene lost 3 bases and the J gene lost 5 bases, with 11 bases spanning the gap. The CDR3 is 13 residues long. The CDR3: CSASSQGYQPQHF. The CDR3 nucleotides are TGCAGTGCTAGTAGCCAGGGGTATCAGCCCCAGCATTTT.

V usage is TRBV3-1 (or the pseudogene TRBV3-2) and J usage is TRBJ1-1; 7 bases line up with TRBD1. From germline, CDR1 is LGHDT and CDR2 YNNKEL (reference sequence). The CDR3 runs 15 residues. The V segment lost 4 bases and the J segment 2 bases; nucleotides outside the gene matches: 7. This CDR3 reads CASSPRTGVNTEAFF. Written as DNA, the CDR3 is TGTGCCAGCAGCCCGCGGACAGGAGTAAACACTGAAGCTTTCTTT.

The CDR3 coding sequence is TGTGCCAGCAGCCAATCCAATCAGCCCCAGCATTTT. This gives the protein CASSQSNQPQHF. This chain links TRBV3-1 (or the pseudogene TRBV3-2) with TRBJ1-5; D not resolved. This CDR3 comprises 12 residues. Germline V gene sequence: CDR1 LGHDT, CDR2 YNNKEL (reference sequence). V gave up 2 bases and J gave up 3 bases, with 2 bases separating them.

The V gene is TRBV28, the J gene TRBJ1-5; D gene ambiguous. The germline CDR1 and CDR2 sequences are MDHEN and SYDVKM. Between the trimmed V and J ends, which lost 9 bases and 2 bases, there was a span of 11 bases. The CDR3 runs 13 residues. The CDR3 loop is CASAKRGNQPQHF. CDR3 sequence (DNA): TGTGCCAGTGCGAAACGGGGCAATCAGCCCCAGCATTTT.

The rearrangement uses TRBV28 and TRBJ1-2; 7 bases line up with TRBD1. V lost 5 bases, J lost 2 bases, and 8 bases stayed unmatched. This CDR3 has 15 residues. Germline V gives CDR1 MDHEN, CDR2 SYDVKM. The CDR3 is CASSPWDSWNYGYTF. For the CDR3, the DNA is TGTGCCAGCAGTCCCTGGGACAGTTGGAACTATGGCTACACCTTC.

The V and J genes are TRBV19 and TRBJ2-2, with D unclear. CDR3 length: 14 residues. Trimming shortened V by 5 bases and J by 3 bases, and 10 bases separated the two germline ends. CDR1 and CDR2 from the germline V gene are LNHDA and SQIVND (reference sequence). The CDR3 DNA is TGTGCCAGTAGTCATCGGCCGGACACCGGGGAGCTGTTTTTT. It yields the protein CASSHRPDTGELFF. Together with reference TRBV19 and TRBJ2-2, the CDR3 gives the full variable domain: DGGITQSPKYLFRKEGQNVTLSCEQNLNHDAMYWYRQDPGQGLRLIYYSQIVNDFQKGDIAEGYSVSREKKESFPLTVTSAQKNPTAFYLCASSHRPDTGELFFGEGSRLTVL.

The CDR3 loop is CASSSPGPNNEQFF. The CDR3 DNA is TGTGCCAGCAGCTCGCCGGGTCCTAACAATGAGCAGTTCTTC. The chain is built from TRBV7-3 and TRBJ2-1; no reliable D call. The V and J ends lost 4 bases and 5 bases respectively, with 12 bases between them. This CDR3 spans 14 amino acids. Germline CDR1 and CDR2: SGHTA and FQGTGA.

The chain has TRBV7-9 and TRBJ2-3; TRBD2 matches at 8 bases. There are 14 residues in the CDR3. Germline V gene lookup returns CDR1 SEHNR and CDR2 FQNEAQ (reference sequence). The ends lost 5 bases at V and 0 bases at J; junction bases unmatched: 1. The DNA of the CDR3 is TGTGCCAGCAGCCCTAGCGGGAGCACAGATACGCAGTATTTT. This translates into CASSPSGSTDTQYF.

This chain links TRBV9 with TRBJ1-1, with D maybe TRBD1 (5 bases). CDR1 is SGDLS, CDR2 YYNGEE, per germline. The CDR3 loop spans 15 amino acids. The V end was cut by 7 bases, the J end by 1 base, with 17 bases between. The CDR3 loop reads CASSRDLLGNTEAFF. The DNA for the CDR3 is TGTGCCAGCTCCCGGGACCTCCTCGGGAACACTGAAGCTTTCTTT. The full variable domain, with the rest looked up from reference TRBV9 and TRBJ1-1, is DSGVTQTPKHLITATGQRVTLRCSPRSGDLSVYWYQQSLDQGLQFLIQYYNGEERAKGNILERFSAQQFPDLHSELNLSSLELGDSALYFCASSRDLLGNTEAFFGQGTRLTVV.

The chain has TRBV28 and TRBJ1-6; D remains ambiguous. The germline V gene has CDR1 MDHEN and CDR2 SYDVKM. The V end lost 5 bases, the J end lost 0 bases, and 14 bases lay between the germline ends. This CDR3 is built from 17 residues. The CDR3: CASSPRRAPSYNSPLHF. CDR3 nucleotide sequence: TGTGCCAGCAGTCCCAGGAGGGCCCCCTCCTATAATTCACCCCTCCACTTT.

This clone was seen a single time. The chain uses TRBV7-2 and TRBJ1-3, with D possibly TRBD1 on 5 matching bases. The CDR3 totals 18 residues. The V and J ends lost 3 bases and 0 bases respectively, with 18 bases between them. CDR1 is SGHTA, CDR2 FQGNSA, per germline. The CDR3: CASSFNHPGALSGNTIYF. The CDR3, as DNA: TGTGCCAGCAGCTTCAATCACCCCGGGGCCCTCTCTGGAAACACCATATATTTT.

The chain couples TRBV30 to TRBJ1-2, with 7 bases lining up with TRBD1. From germline, CDR1 is GTSNPN and CDR2 SVGIG (reference sequence). V trimming: 0 bases; J trimming: 10 bases; junction bases outside the gene matches: 11. The CDR3 contains 14 residues. This CDR3 reads CAWSVYGDRFIYTF. DNA of the CDR3: TGTGCCTGGAGTGTATACGGGGACAGATTCATCTACACCTTC.